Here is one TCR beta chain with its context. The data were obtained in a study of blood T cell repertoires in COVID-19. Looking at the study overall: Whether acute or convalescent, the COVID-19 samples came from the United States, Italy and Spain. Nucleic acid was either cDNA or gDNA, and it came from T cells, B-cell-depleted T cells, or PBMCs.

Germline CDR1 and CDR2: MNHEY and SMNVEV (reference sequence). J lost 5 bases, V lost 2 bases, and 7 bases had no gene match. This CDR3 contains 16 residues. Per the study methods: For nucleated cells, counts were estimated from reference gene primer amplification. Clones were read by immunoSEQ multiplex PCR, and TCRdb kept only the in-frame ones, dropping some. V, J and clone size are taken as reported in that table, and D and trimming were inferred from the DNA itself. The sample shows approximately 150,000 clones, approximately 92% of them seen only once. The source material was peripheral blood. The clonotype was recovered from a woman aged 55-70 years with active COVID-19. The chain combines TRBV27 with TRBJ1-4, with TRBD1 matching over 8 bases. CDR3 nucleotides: TGTGCCAGCAGTTTAAAAACAGGGGGTTGGAATGAAAAACTGTTTTTT. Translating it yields CASSLKTGGWNEKLFF.